Below, 32 T cell receptor beta chains from the same sample are listed, as sequenced in a study. A single record per CDR3 protein comes from TCRdb applying MiXCR to the 5' RACE reads. This table holds roughly 64,000 distinct CDR3 sequences, about 20% found once. The sample taken for sequencing was memory CD4+ T cells sorted from a lymph node. As to subset: memory CD4+ T cells, CD4+CD45RO+CD25-. The receptors here all came from a female donor with breast cancer.

This rearrangement joins TRBV6-1 to TRBJ2-3; D remains unclear. The length of the CDR3 is 12 residues. Germline V lookup: CDR1 MNHNS, CDR2 SASEGT. The V gene lost 1 base and the J gene lost 5 bases, with 4 bases spanning the gap. CDR3 amino acids: CASSEVVDTQYF. CDR3 DNA: TGTGCCAGCAGTGAAGTGGTAGATACGCAGTATTTT.

For the CDR3, the DNA is TGCAGTGCCAGCGAACAGGGCCTCAATCAGCCCCAGCATTTT. Amino acid sequence: CSASEQGLNQPQHF. V usage is TRBV20-1 and J usage is TRBJ1-5; perhaps TRBD1 as D (6 bases). This CDR3 contains 14 residues. Trimming shortened V by 6 bases and J by 3 bases, and 15 bases separated the two germline ends. Germline CDR1 reads DFQATT; CDR2 reads SNEGSKA (reference sequence).

Comments on this clonotype: It is likely a read error, because the conserved phenylalanine at the end of the CDR3 is missing. The rearrangement links TRBV20-1 to TRBJ2-3; D is unresolved. Germline V gives CDR1 DFQATT, CDR2 SNEGSKA (reference sequence). There are 16 residues in the CDR3. The ends were cut back, 0 bases at V and 0 bases at J, with 13 bases in the middle. CDR3 bases: TGCAGTGCTAGAGATCTAAATTCAGCTAGCACAGATACGCAGTATTCT. Translation gives CSARDLNSASTDTQYS.

This clonotype showed up just a few times. J is TRBJ2-2 and V is TRBV24-1, with a tentative D call TRBD1 (6 bases). Per germline, CDR1 KGHDR and CDR2 SFDVKD. This CDR3 has 17 residues. Trimming took 6 bases from V and 1 from J, leaving 17 bases between them. Here the CDR3 reads CATSSPGHTQNTGELFF. CDR3 nucleotides: TGTGCCACCAGTTCTCCGGGACACACGCAGAACACCGGGGAGCTGTTTTTT.

The sample holds a few counts of this clonotype. This chain connects TRBV6-1 to TRBJ1-2; D ambiguous. Trimming pared 0 bases from V and 8 bases from J, leaving 4 bases between. CDR1 and CDR2 (germline): MNHNS, SASEGT. This CDR3 region has 11 residues. CDR3 residues: CASSEARGYTF. Here the CDR3 DNA reads TGTGCCAGCAGTGAAGCCCGAGGCTACACCTTC.

This clonotype was seen many times. This chain joins TRBV20-1 and TRBJ2-1; 14 bases agree with TRBD2. The V segment lost 6 bases and the J segment 4 bases; nucleotides outside the gene matches: 14. The CDR3 contains 18 residues. The V gene's germline CDR1 is DFQATT and CDR2 SNEGSKA (reference sequence). CDR3 nucleotides: TGCAGTGCGCCTTACTCCGGGACTAGCGGGGGACGATACAATGAGCAGTTCTTC. Its translation is CSAPYSGTSGGRYNEQFF.

Of note for this clonotype: Mismatch with germline at one junction end may stem from a read error. The chain employs TRBV20-1 and TRBJ2-7; 8 bases align to TRBD2. CDR3 length equals 16 residues. Per the germline V gene, CDR1 is DFQATT and CDR2 is SNEGSKA (reference sequence). The CDR3, as DNA: TGCAGTGCGAGAGATCCGGGACTAGGAAACGCCTACGAGCAGTACTTC. Translation: CSARDPGLGNAYEQYF.

The V call is TRBV9, the J call TRBJ2-1, with 16 positions matching TRBD2. Germline assignment: CDR1 SGDLS and CDR2 YYNGEE. The V and J ends lost 4 bases and 8 bases, in that order; junction bases with no gene match: 6. The CDR3 totals 16 residues. As DNA, the CDR3 is TGTGCCAGCAGCCCCACCGGGACTAGCGGGGGGGATGAGCAGTTCTTC. The encoded protein is CASSPTGTSGGDEQFF.

This clonotype was detected ten times or more. This rearrangement joins TRBV10-3 to TRBJ1-1; D unclear. Per germline, CDR1 ENHRY and CDR2 SYGVKD. CDR3 length equals 15 residues. Trimming shortened V by 4 bases and J by 2 bases, and 14 bases separated the two germline ends. The DNA of the CDR3 is TGTGCCATCAGTGGGGATATGACGGAAAACACTGAAGCTTTCTTT. This translates into CAISGDMTENTEAFF.

In this sample, this clonotype turned up a few times. V gene TRBV5-1 combines with J gene TRBJ2-6, with 9 bases identical to TRBD1. CDR1 is SGHRS, CDR2 YFSETQ, per germline. Trimming took 2 bases from V and 3 from J; bases not matched to a gene: 3. This CDR3 spans 16 amino acids. The CDR3 DNA sequence: TGCGCCAGCAGCTTTGGACAGGGGTTTGGGGCCAACGTCCTGACTTTC. It yields the protein CASSFGQGFGANVLTF.

This chain's CDR3 is CASSQVEGGGGELFF. The CDR3 DNA sequence: TGTGCCAGCAGCCAAGTAGAGGGAGGTGGCGGGGAGCTGTTTTTT. The rearrangement joins TRBV4-2 to TRBJ2-2, with D possibly matching TRBD2 (6 bases). V lost 1 base and J 7 bases, leaving 13 bases between the germline ends. The CDR3 runs 15 residues. Germline values: CDR1 LGHNA, CDR2 YNFKEQ.

V gene TRBV5-1 combines with J gene TRBJ2-1; 12 bases match TRBD2. CDR3 length: 17 residues. V dropped 3 bases and J dropped 6; count of bases not matched to a gene: 10. Germline assignment: CDR1 SGHRS and CDR2 YFSETQ. Here the CDR3 DNA reads TGCGCCAGCAGCTCGACCAGACTAGCGGGAGTTACCAATGAGCAGTTCTTC. This sequence encodes CASSSTRLAGVTNEQFF.

The chain links TRBV9 to TRBJ2-5; 11 nucleotides align to TRBD2. J was trimmed by 5 bases and V by 2 bases; bases with no gene match: 2. The CDR3 is made up of 14 amino acids. Germline values: CDR1 SGDLS, CDR2 YYNGEE. Here the CDR3 DNA reads TGTGCCAGCAGCGTCACTAGCGGGAGCGAGACCCAGTACTTC. Its protein is CASSVTSGSETQYF.

In this sample, this clonotype turned up a few times. The rearrangement links TRBV20-1 to TRBJ2-3, with no clear D. From germline, CDR1 is DFQATT and CDR2 SNEGSKA (reference sequence). V lost 1 base, J lost 2 bases, and 7 bases lay in between. This CDR3 spans 13 amino acids. This CDR3 reads CSARVEYTDTQYF. The CDR3 DNA follows: TGCAGTGCTAGAGTGGAGTACACAGATACGCAGTATTTT.

This clonotype was counted many times. The chain uses TRBV7-2 and TRBJ2-6, with D unclear. The V gene's germline CDR1 is SGHTA and CDR2 FQGNSA. The V end was cut by 4 bases, the J end by 0 bases, with 7 bases between. The length of the CDR3 is 15 residues. Here the CDR3 reads CASSSQSSGANVLTF. As DNA, the CDR3 is TGTGCCAGCAGCTCACAGAGCTCTGGGGCCAACGTCCTGACTTTC.

In its sample, this clonotype was seen many times. The J gene is TRBJ1-6, the V gene TRBV6-2 or TRBV6-3; D is undetermined. V was clipped by 5 bases and J by 8 bases, with 13 bases between them. CDR3 length: 14 amino acids. CDR1 and CDR2 from the germline V gene are MNHEY and SVGEGT. The CDR3 region has the DNA TGTGCCAGCAGTCCCTGGACCGGAGATTCACCCCTCCACTTT. As protein: CASSPWTGDSPLHF.

This clonotype was counted many times. A junction boundary mismatches the germline segment, possibly from a read error. The chain carries TRBV25-1 and TRBJ2-1; tentative D call: TRBD1 (6 bases). Germline V gives CDR1 MGHDK, CDR2 SYGVNS. CDR3 size: 8 residues. Here the CDR3 DNA reads TGTGCCTGCAGGGGAGACCCCTTC. This translates into CACRGDPF.

The V and J genes are TRBV6-5 and TRBJ2-3; 7 bases map to TRBD2. The CDR3 has 15 residues. Germline V gene data show CDR1 as MNHEY and CDR2 as SVGAGI. The ends lost 2 bases at V and 4 bases at J; junction bases unmatched: 6. In DNA, the CDR3 is TGTGCCAGCAGTTACGGCGGGGAGGGGTCAGATACGCAGTATTTT. Protein sequence: CASSYGGEGSDTQYF.

J is TRBJ2-1 and V is TRBV7-3; TRBD2 aligns across 11 bases. The CDR3 length is 19 residues. Germline V gene lookup returns CDR1 SGHTA and CDR2 FQGTGA. Trimming took 2 bases from V and 5 from J; bases not matched to a gene: 14. CDR3 nucleotide sequence: TGTGCCAGCAGCTTAGGTAACCAATGGGGACTAGCGGCCAACAATGAGCAGTTCTTC. Protein product: CASSLGNQWGLAANNEQFF. The entire variable domain, with the rest obtained from reference TRBV7-3 and TRBJ2-1, is as follows: GAGVSQTPSNKVTEKGKYVELRCDPISGHTALYWYRQSLGQGPEFLIYFQGTGAADDSGLPNDRFFAVRPEGSVSTLKIQRTERGDSAVYLCASSLGNQWGLAANNEQFFGPGTRLTVL.

This clonotype was picked up a small number of times. CDR3: CASGGANTGELFF. DNA of the CDR3: TGTGCTAGCGGGGGCGCGAACACCGGGGAGCTGTTTTTT. V gene TRBV12-3 or TRBV12-4 combines with J gene TRBJ2-2; 9 bases line up with TRBD2. There are 13 residues in the CDR3.

The chain combines TRBV7-8 with TRBJ1-5; D is unresolved. This CDR3 has 16 amino acids. Germline CDR1 reads SGHVS; CDR2 reads FQNEAQ. V dropped 5 bases and J dropped 0 bases, with 14 bases sitting between them. The CDR3 nucleotides read TGTGCCAGCAGCAAGGGAGAGTTCCATAGCAATCAGCCCCAGCATTTT. Translating gives CASSKGEFHSNQPQHF.

This clonotype was detected a few times. The DNA of the CDR3 is TGTGCCAGCAGCTTCTGGATCGGGATCTACAATGAGCAGTTCTTC. This encodes CASSFWIGIYNEQFF. The gene calls are TRBV7-2 and TRBJ2-1; a weak D match, TRBD2 (5 bases). Germline V gene lookup returns CDR1 SGHTA and CDR2 FQGNSA. V lost 3 bases, J lost 3 bases, and 12 bases lay in between. The CDR3 runs to 15 residues.

This clonotype has only a few counts. Relative to the germline gene, one junction end is altered; a read error may explain this. The genes are TRBV7-7 and TRBJ2-2; D perhaps matches TRBD2 (6 bases). The CDR3 runs 16 residues. The germline gives CDR1 SSHAT, CDR2 FNYEAQ (reference sequence). CDR3 coding DNA: TGTGCTAGCAGCTTAGCCATGGCGGGGAGCGCCGGGGAGCTGTTTTTT. Protein sequence: CASSLAMAGSAGELFF.

The chain uses TRBV6-1 and TRBJ2-3; D uncertain. Germline CDR1 reads MNHNS; CDR2 reads SASEGT. The CDR3 runs 13 residues. The V end lost 3 bases, the J end lost 1 base, and 5 bases lay between the germline ends. The CDR3 DNA reads as TGTGCCAGCAGTGATCACGGCACAGATACGCAGTATTTT. Amino acids: CASSDHGTDTQYF.

In this sample, this clonotype turned up many times. The genes are TRBV28 and TRBJ2-7, with TRBD1 matching 7 bases. Trimming cost V 10 bases and J 3 bases; bases outside gene matches: 9. Germline CDR1 reads MDHEN; CDR2 reads SYDVKM. This CDR3 is 13 amino acids long. This CDR3 is CATLRDSFYEQYF. In DNA, the CDR3 is TGTGCCACCCTCCGGGACAGTTTCTACGAGCAGTACTTC.

This clonotype has only a few counts. The CDR3 nucleotides are TGTGCCAGCAGTTACCCAAATGGGGGGACCGGGGAGCTGTTTTTT. Encoded protein: CASSYPNGGTGELFF. J is TRBJ2-2 and V is TRBV6-6; maybe TRBD2 (6 bases). V shed 2 bases and J shed 5 bases, with 12 bases lying between them. Germline assignment: CDR1 MNHNY and CDR2 SVGAGI (reference sequence). CDR3 length: 15 amino acids.

As concerns this clonotype: In this CDR3 the conserved last residue, phenylalanine or tryptophan, is missing, so a read error is likely. The chain has TRBV18 and TRBJ2-5; D is perhaps TRBD1 (5 bases). V lost 8 bases and J 2 bases, leaving 12 bases between the germline ends. The CDR3 runs 13 residues. Germline values: CDR1 KGHSH, CDR2 LQKENI. CDR3 in amino acids: CASQLGRQETQYC. CDR3 bases: TGTGCCAGCCAACTGGGGCGACAAGAGACCCAGTACTGC.

As regards this clonotype: Lacking the conserved final phenylalanine or tryptophan, this CDR3 likely reflects a read error. The chain joins TRBV5-1 to TRBJ2-5; no clear D gene. The CDR3 sequence is 15 residues long. Trimming cost V 0 bases and J 2 bases, with 11 bases left between them. Germline V gene data show CDR1 as SGHRS and CDR2 as YFSETQ. The CDR3 protein is CASSLAPGKQETQYS. DNA for the CDR3: TGCGCCAGCAGCTTGGCACCCGGAAAGCAAGAGACCCAGTACTCC.

This clonotype turned up a few times. The chain carries TRBV7-9 and TRBJ1-3; no clear D. V shed 6 bases and J shed 2 bases, with 8 bases lying between them. The CDR3 runs to 13 residues. Germline V CDR1 and CDR2: SEHNR, FQNEAQ (reference sequence). The CDR3 sequence is CASSVVAGNTIYF. The CDR3 nucleotides are TGTGCCAGCAGTGTCGTGGCTGGAAACACCATATATTTT.

The rearrangement uses TRBV7-9 and TRBJ1-6, with D possibly being TRBD1 (5 bases). The germline gives CDR1 SEHNR, CDR2 FQNEAQ (reference sequence). The CDR3 covers 12 residues. V shed 4 bases and J shed 7 bases, with 5 bases lying between them. The CDR3 reads CASSWGNSPLHF. Written as DNA, the CDR3 is TGTGCCAGCAGCTGGGGGAATTCACCCCTCCACTTT.

In its sample, this clonotype was seen many times. This chain connects TRBV6-2 or TRBV6-3 to TRBJ1-5; D ambiguous. This CDR3 spans 12 amino acids. The ends were cut back, 5 bases at V and 7 bases at J, with 9 bases in the middle. Looked up from germline, CDR1 is MNHEY and CDR2 is SVGEGT. This CDR3 reads CASSRYNQPQHF. In nucleotides, the CDR3 is TGTGCCAGCAGTAGGTACAACCAGCCCCAGCATTTT.

This clonotype appeared a single time. The chain links TRBV7-9 to TRBJ2-7, with 10 bases aligning to TRBD1. V was clipped by 3 bases and J by 3 bases; unmatched bases: 2. The CDR3 covers 14 residues. Per the germline V gene, CDR1 is SEHNR and CDR2 is FQNEAQ (reference sequence). CDR3 DNA sequence: TGTGCCAGCAGCTTTTGGGACAGGGGCTACGAGCAGTACTTC. This sequence encodes CASSFWDRGYEQYF. The variable domain in full, completed from reference TRBV7-9 and TRBJ2-7, reads DTGVSQNPRHKITKRGQNVTFRCDPISEHNRLYWYRQTLGQGPEFLTYFQNEAQLEKSRLLSDRFSAERPKGSFSTLEIQRTEQGDSAMYLCASSFWDRGYEQYFGPGTRLTVT.